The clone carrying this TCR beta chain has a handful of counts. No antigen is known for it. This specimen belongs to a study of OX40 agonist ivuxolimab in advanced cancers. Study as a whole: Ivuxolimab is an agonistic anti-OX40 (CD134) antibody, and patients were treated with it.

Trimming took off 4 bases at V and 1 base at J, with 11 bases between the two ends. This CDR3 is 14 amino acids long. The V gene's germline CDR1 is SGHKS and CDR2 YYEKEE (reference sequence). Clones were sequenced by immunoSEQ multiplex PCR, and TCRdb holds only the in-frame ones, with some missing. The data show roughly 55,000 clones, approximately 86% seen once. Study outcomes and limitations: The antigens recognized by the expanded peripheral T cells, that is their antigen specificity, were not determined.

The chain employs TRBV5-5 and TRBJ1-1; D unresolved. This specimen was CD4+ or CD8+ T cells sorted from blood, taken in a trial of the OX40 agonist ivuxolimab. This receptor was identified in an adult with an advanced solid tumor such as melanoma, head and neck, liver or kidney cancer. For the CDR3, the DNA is TGTGCCAGCAGCCCCTCGGAGGCGAACACTGAAGCTTTCTTT. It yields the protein CASSPSEANTEAFF.